Each of the 21 T cell receptor beta chains below was sequenced from the same sample in a study of blood T cell repertoires in COVID-19. Clones were read by immunoSEQ multiplex PCR, and TCRdb kept only the in-frame ones, dropping some. The table shows 80,000 to 100,000 clones, with around 87% occurring only once. Sequencing input: peripheral blood. Receptors originate from a woman in her fifties or sixties with active or convalescent COVID-19.

The gene calls are TRBV7-9 and TRBJ2-3; 10 positions match TRBD1. This CDR3 spans 15 amino acids. The J segment lost 0 bases and the V segment lost 6 bases, leaving 3 bases of the junction unmatched. From germline, CDR1 is SEHNR and CDR2 FQNEAQ (reference sequence). The CDR3 coding sequence is TGTGCCAGCAGTCGGACAGGGGGGAGCACAGATACGCAGTATTTT. Its translation: CASSRTGGSTDTQYF. Looking up the rest from reference TRBV7-9 and TRBJ2-3 gives the full variable domain: DTGVSQNPRHKITKRGQNVTFRCDPISEHNRLYWYRQTLGQGPEFLTYFQNEAQLEKSRLLSDRFSAERPKGSFSTLEIQRTEQGDSAMYLCASSRTGGSTDTQYFGPGTRLTVL.

This rearrangement joins TRBV6-5 to TRBJ2-7, with D possibly being TRBD1 (5 bases). Trimming removed 9 bases at V and 3 bases at J, with 12 bases between. Germline CDR1 reads MNHEY; CDR2 reads SVGAGI. This CDR3 has 12 residues. CDR3 nucleotides: TGTGCCAGTAGGACAAATCACTACGAGCAGTACTTC. This sequence encodes CASRTNHYEQYF.

The V call is TRBV30, the J call TRBJ1-1; 8 bases match TRBD1. V was clipped by 1 base and J by 12 bases; unmatched bases: 4. CDR3 length equals 11 residues. Germline CDR1 reads GTSNPN; CDR2 reads SVGIG (reference sequence). The CDR3 sequence: CAWSGQGATFF. In DNA form, the CDR3 reads TGTGCCTGGAGTGGTCAGGGGGCGACTTTCTTT. Together with reference TRBV30 and TRBJ1-1, the CDR3 gives the full variable domain: SQTIHQWPATLVQPVGSPLSLECTVEGTSNPNLYWYRQAAGRGLQLLFYSVGIGQISSEVPQNLSASRPQDRQFILSSKKLLLSDSGFYLCAWSGQGATFFGQGTRLTVV.

The gene calls are TRBV2 and TRBJ1-1; D might be TRBD1 (5 bases). The CDR3 has 15 residues. V gave up 5 bases and J gave up 4 bases, with 17 bases separating them. Germline V CDR1 and CDR2: SNHLY, FYNNEI. CDR3 DNA: TGTGCCAGCAGTCCCTCGCAGGGTATGGCCACTGAAGCTTTCTTT. This gives the protein CASSPSQGMATEAFF.

The chain uses TRBV19 and TRBJ2-1; D might be TRBD1 (6 bases). V lost 6 bases and J 0 bases, leaving 18 bases between the germline ends. The V gene's germline CDR1 is LNHDA and CDR2 SQIVND (reference sequence). The CDR3 spans 17 residues. CDR3 in amino acids: CASSPVQGWDSYNEQFF. The CDR3 DNA sequence: TGTGCCAGTAGCCCCGTCCAGGGGTGGGACTCCTACAATGAGCAGTTCTTC.

The genes are TRBV28 and TRBJ2-5; possible D gene TRBD1, 6 bases. V was trimmed by 5 bases and J by 13 bases, leaving 26 bases between them. Per germline, CDR1 MDHEN and CDR2 SYDVKM. The CDR3 spans 15 residues. CDR3 sequence: CASSPPGTKWTGLYF. The CDR3 DNA reads as TGTGCCAGCAGTCCACCCGGGACAAAATGGACTGGATTGTACTTC.

The V call is TRBV29-1, the J call TRBJ2-4; D possibly corresponds to TRBD2 (6 bases). Trimming shortened V by 4 bases and J by 9 bases, and 10 bases separated the two germline ends. Germline V CDR1 and CDR2: SQVTM, ANQGSEA. The CDR3 length is 11 residues. CDR3 amino acids: CSVGQGGIQYF. The DNA for the CDR3 is TGCAGCGTTGGCCAGGGAGGCATTCAGTACTTC.

This chain links TRBV25-1 with TRBJ1-2; D is unresolved. Germline V gives CDR1 MGHDK, CDR2 SYGVNS. The CDR3 extends over 11 amino acids. V was trimmed by 6 bases and J by 10 bases, leaving 12 bases between them. The CDR3, as DNA: TGTGCCAGCAGCGCCGGACTGTTCTACACCTTC. Translation: CASSAGLFYTF.

The gene calls are TRBV28 and TRBJ1-5; 8 nucleotides match TRBD1. V shed 8 bases, J shed 0 bases, and the junction held 6 bases outside the gene matches. The CDR3 totals 15 residues. Germline values: CDR1 MDHEN, CDR2 SYDVKM. This CDR3 is CASPPDRDSNQPQHF. Here the CDR3 DNA reads TGTGCCAGCCCTCCGGACAGGGATAGCAATCAGCCCCAGCATTTT.

Only a few counts were recorded for this clone. The sample contains more than one DNA sequence encoding this CDR3. V gene TRBV30 combines with J gene TRBJ1-2, with a weak D call TRBD1 (5 bases). Germline V lookup: CDR1 GTSNPN, CDR2 SVGIG (reference sequence). CDR3 size: 11 residues. Trimming shortened V by 5 bases and J by 2 bases, and 6 bases separated the two germline ends. The CDR3 region is CAWDSNYGYTF. The CDR3 DNA reads as TGTGCCTGGGACAGCAACTATGGCTACACCTTC.

The CDR3 region is CASGEGGRREKLFF. CDR3 DNA sequence: TGTGCCAGTGGCGAAGGGGGCAGGAGGGAAAAACTGTTTTTT. J is TRBJ1-4 and V is TRBV19, with 7 bases aligning to TRBD1. After removal of 8 bases from V and 8 bases from J, the junction contained 11 bases not matched to a gene. CDR3 length equals 14 residues. Germline CDR1 and CDR2: LNHDA and SQIVND (reference sequence).

The chain couples TRBV30 to TRBJ2-1; D may be TRBD2 (6 bases). The germline V gene has CDR1 GTSNPN and CDR2 SVGIG (reference sequence). The CDR3 spans 16 residues. Trimming stripped 3 bases from V and 1 base from J, with 16 bases between. Here the CDR3 DNA reads TGTGCCTGGAGGTCGACTAGATCTCGGTCCTACAATGAGCAGTTCTTC. Protein: CAWRSTRSRSYNEQFF.

The rearrangement links TRBV4-3 to TRBJ2-7; D perhaps matches TRBD1 (5 bases). Between the trimmed V and J ends, which lost 0 bases and 3 bases, there was a span of 9 bases. Germline CDR1 LGHNA, CDR2 YSLEER. The CDR3 extends over 14 amino acids. The CDR3 DNA follows: TGCGCCAGCAGCCAAGACCCCCAGGGCTACGAGCAGTACTTC. Its translation is CASSQDPQGYEQYF.

The gene calls are TRBV27 and TRBJ1-4; D gene uncertain. The CDR3 is made up of 15 amino acids. From germline, CDR1 is MNHEY and CDR2 SMNVEV (reference sequence). V lost 0 bases, J lost 5 bases, and 10 bases lay in between. The CDR3 DNA sequence: TGTGCCAGCAGTTTATCAGGACTGCCAAATGAAAAACTGTTTTTT. Translating it yields CASSLSGLPNEKLFF.

This chain joins TRBV6-1 and TRBJ1-3; no definite D call. In germline, CDR1 is MNHNS, CDR2 SASEGT. The CDR3 contains 15 residues. The V end lost 3 bases, the J end lost 0 bases, and 9 bases lay between the germline ends. CDR3 residues: CASSEVGSSGNTIYF. The CDR3 nucleotides are TGTGCCAGCAGTGAGGTCGGTAGCTCTGGAAACACCATATATTTT.

V usage is TRBV9 and J usage is TRBJ2-6; 7 bases match TRBD1. The CDR3 extends over 17 amino acids. Germline V gene sequence: CDR1 SGDLS, CDR2 YYNGEE. The V and J ends lost 0 bases and 2 bases, in that order; junction bases with no gene match: 5. The CDR3 reads CASSVAPQGTGANVLTF. Here the CDR3 DNA reads TGTGCCAGCAGCGTAGCCCCACAGGGGACTGGGGCCAACGTCCTGACTTTC.

The chain carries TRBV5-1 and TRBJ2-3; TRBD2 matches at 15 bases. Germline V gene lookup returns CDR1 SGHRS and CDR2 YFSETQ. The trim removed 5 bases at V and 8 bases at J, leaving 0 bases unmatched. This CDR3 spans 13 amino acids. This chain's CDR3 is CASRGLAGGTQYF. In DNA, the CDR3 is TGCGCCAGCAGGGGACTAGCGGGGGGTACGCAGTATTTT.

This clone was observed a few times. The V call is TRBV4-1, the J call TRBJ2-5; D is ambiguous. This CDR3 contains 14 residues. V dropped 0 bases and J dropped 5 bases, with 10 bases sitting between them. Germline CDR1 MGHRA, CDR2 YSYEKL. CDR3 residues: CASSQESRRETQYF. CDR3 DNA: TGCGCCAGCAGCCAAGAGTCTAGGCGGGAGACCCAGTACTTC.

J is TRBJ1-1 and V is TRBV3-1 (or the pseudogene TRBV3-2); a possible D gene is TRBD1 (5 bases). With 5 bases removed from V and 5 bases from J, the gap between germline ends came to 18 bases. The CDR3 consists of 15 residues. Germline CDR1 is LGHDT and CDR2 is YNNKEL (reference sequence). DNA of the CDR3: TGTGCCAGCAGCTCACGGGGAGGGGCGAGAACTGAAGCTTTCTTT. It specifies CASSSRGGARTEAFF.

The chain has TRBV11-2 and TRBJ1-2; D may be TRBD1 (6 bases). The CDR3 is made up of 14 amino acids. Germline CDR1 and CDR2: SGHAT and FQNNGV. The V gene lost 4 bases and the J gene lost 4 bases, with 13 bases spanning the gap. In DNA form, the CDR3 reads TGTGCCAGCAGCTCTACAGGGTTAAGCTATGGCTACACCTTC. Protein: CASSSTGLSYGYTF.

J is TRBJ1-2 and V is TRBV7-2; D may be TRBD1 (6 bases). The CDR3 loop spans 12 amino acids. The V gene lost 5 bases and the J gene lost 8 bases, with 12 bases spanning the gap. Germline assignment: CDR1 SGHTA and CDR2 FQGNSA. The CDR3 DNA follows: TGTGCCAGCAGCCGGACAGATGGGGGCTACACCTTC. This codes for CASSRTDGGYTF.